The T cell receptor (beta chain) described here comes from a study of regulatory T cells in long-lasting Graves disease. General study results and limits: Patients whose Graves' disease persisted exhibited lower TCR diversity than those newly diagnosed.

Arm-PCR of CDR3 regions and iRepertoire HTBI primers were used to build TCR beta libraries. TCRdb used MiXCR to reprocess the multiplex PCR reads, holding one entry per CDR3 protein. The profile shows about 240,000 distinct CDR3 sequences, around 20% of them singletons. As to time point: newly diagnosed GD, antithyroid drugs for less than 3 months. From RNA extracted from PBMCs, the TCR library was made. This clonotype was seen at least ten times. The antigen remains undetermined. This sample comprised peripheral blood mononuclear cells (PBMCs), obtained at new diagnosis, from a patient treated with antithyroid drugs. The sequence derives from a female donor with Graves disease.

The CDR3 DNA is TGTGCCAGCAGTTTTCAGGGAACTGGAACCGGGGAGCTGTTTTTT. Its protein product is CASSFQGTGTGELFF. V usage is TRBV27 and J usage is TRBJ2-2, with D maybe TRBD1 (5 bases). Per germline, CDR1 MNHEY and CDR2 SMNVEV (reference sequence). This CDR3 region has 15 residues. With 3 bases removed from V and 5 bases from J, the gap between germline ends came to 13 bases.